This T cell receptor (beta chain) was found in a study of radiotherapy plus CTLA-4 blockade in lung cancer. Regarding the study as a whole: Dynamics of early blood T cell clones, together with interferon-beta, were reportedly the best predictors of response. In blood, TCR clones derived from the tumor expanded after radiotherapy plus ipilimumab.

Trimming took off 1 base at V and 2 bases at J, with 8 bases between the two ends. Germline loops: CDR1 MNHNS, CDR2 SASEGT. The CDR3 extends over 15 amino acids. As regards this clone: What it binds is unknown.

Profiled with immunoSEQ multiplex PCR; TCRdb holds only in-frame clones, not every one. This table has fewer than 100,000 clones, around four fifths appearing once. The V call is TRBV6-1, the J call TRBJ2-2; D gene uncertain. The source was peripheral blood, collected from a patient treated with radiotherapy plus ipilimumab. This TCR was sampled from a human donor with non-small cell lung cancer who had stable disease on radiotherapy plus ipilimumab. The CDR3 DNA follows: TGTGCCAGCAGTGAAGTGGGTTTCAACACCGGGGAGCTGTTTTTT. Its protein product is CASSEVGFNTGELFF.